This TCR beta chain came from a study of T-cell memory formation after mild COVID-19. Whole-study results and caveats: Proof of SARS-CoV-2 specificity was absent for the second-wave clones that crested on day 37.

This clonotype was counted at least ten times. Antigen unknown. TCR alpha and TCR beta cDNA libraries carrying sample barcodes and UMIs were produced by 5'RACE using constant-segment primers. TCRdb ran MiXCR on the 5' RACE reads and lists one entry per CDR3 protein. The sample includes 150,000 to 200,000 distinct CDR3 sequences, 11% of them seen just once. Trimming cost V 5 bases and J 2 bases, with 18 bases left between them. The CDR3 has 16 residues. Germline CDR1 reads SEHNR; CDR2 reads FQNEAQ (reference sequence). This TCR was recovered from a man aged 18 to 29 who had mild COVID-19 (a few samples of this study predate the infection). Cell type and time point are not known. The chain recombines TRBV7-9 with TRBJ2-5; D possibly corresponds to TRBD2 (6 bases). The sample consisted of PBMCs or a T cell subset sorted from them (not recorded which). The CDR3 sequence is CASSLMESGEQETQYF. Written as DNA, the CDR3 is TGTGCCAGCAGCCTCATGGAGTCGGGGGAGCAAGAGACCCAGTACTTC.